Only one count was recorded for the clone carrying this TCR beta chain. Its antigen is unknown. This sample is drawn from a study of OX40 agonist ivuxolimab in advanced cancers. Study-level background: Patients with prior anti-PD-1, anti-PD-L1 or anti-CTLA-4 therapy were eligible; 35% to 45% had some.

Repertoires were generated with immunoSEQ multiplex PCR, while TCRdb's copy carries only in-frame clones and drops some. The table records approximately 90,000 clones, 75% to 95% of them present only once. Sampled blood was obtained at baseline, cycle 4 day 1, and cycle 7 day 1. Study-wide results and limits: Low normalized T-cell clonal expansion was additionally recorded for some nonresponders.

The specimen comprised CD4+ or CD8+ T cells sorted from blood, sampled in a trial of the OX40 agonist ivuxolimab. This clonotype was obtained from an adult with an advanced solid tumor such as melanoma, head and neck, liver or kidney cancer.

CDR3 sequence reads: CASSYQAPTTNEKLFF. In nucleotides, the CDR3 is TGTGCCAGCAGTTACCAGGCGCCAACAACTAATGAAAAACTGTTTTTT. The J gene is TRBJ1-4, the V gene TRBV6-5; D remains ambiguous. Trimming stripped 2 bases from V and 0 bases from J, with 10 bases between. The CDR3 has 16 residues. Germline values: CDR1 MNHEY, CDR2 SVGAGI.